The 32 T cell receptor beta chains listed next were all sequenced from one sample in a study of T cells after yellow fever vaccination. Via MiXCR, TCRdb re-called the 5' RACE reads, giving one row per CDR3 protein. The sample yields some 240,000 distinct CDR3 sequences, roughly 4% seen once. Material: PBMCs, obtained 15 days after the yellow fever booster vaccination. All receptors derive from a young man who received the YFV17D yellow fever vaccine.

This clonotype was found many times. This rearrangement joins TRBV20-1 to TRBJ1-2; D gene ambiguous. V was trimmed by 2 bases and J by 0 bases, leaving 10 bases between them. In germline, CDR1 is DFQATT, CDR2 SNEGSKA (reference sequence). The CDR3 spans 14 residues. The CDR3 DNA sequence: TGCAGTGCTAGAATATGGTCGGCTAACTATGGCTACACCTTC. Amino acids: CSARIWSANYGYTF.

This clonotype was detected a few times. The chain combines TRBV3-1 with TRBJ2-7; 12 bases line up with TRBD2. The germline V gene encodes CDR1 LGHDT and CDR2 YNNKEL (reference sequence). J lost 2 bases, V lost 3 bases, and 2 bases had no gene match. CDR3 length: 15 amino acids. CDR3 bases: TGTGCCAGCAGCCACAGGACTAGCGGGGCCTACGAGCAGTACTTC. This gives the protein CASSHRTSGAYEQYF.

This clonotype occurred many times. This chain uses TRBV7-2 with TRBJ1-5; TRBD1 matches at 8 bases. CDR1 and CDR2 (germline): SGHTA, FQGNSA. The V and J ends lost 4 bases and 3 bases, in that order; junction bases with no gene match: 11. The CDR3 totals 17 residues. The CDR3 loop is CASSSKTGTGPNQPQHF. In nucleotides, the CDR3 is TGTGCCAGCAGCTCTAAAACCGGGACAGGCCCCAATCAGCCCCAGCATTTT.

This clonotype was recorded at least ten times. The chain has TRBV5-1 and TRBJ2-2; D could derive from TRBD1 or TRBD2 (6 bases each). The length of the CDR3 is 15 residues. The V and J ends lost 6 bases and 0 bases respectively, with 12 bases between them. Per the germline V gene, CDR1 is SGHRS and CDR2 is YFSETQ. In DNA, the CDR3 is TGCGCCAGCAAGTCGGGGGACACGAACACCGGGGAGCTGTTTTTT. Its translation is CASKSGDTNTGELFF. The whole variable domain, remainder taken from reference TRBV5-1 and TRBJ2-2, is KAGVTQTPRYLIKTRGQQVTLSCSPISGHRSVSWYQQTPGQGLQFLFEYFSETQRNKGNFPGRFSGRQFSNSRSEMNVSTLELGDSALYLCASKSGDTNTGELFFGEGSRLTVL.

In this sample, this clonotype turned up many times. This chain joins TRBV4-1 and TRBJ2-2; 10 bases are shared with TRBD2. Trimming took 1 base from V and 4 from J; bases not matched to a gene: 9. CDR1 is MGHRA, CDR2 YSYEKL, per germline. This CDR3 region has 18 residues. The CDR3 DNA is TGCGCCAGCAGCCAAGTTAGCGGGGGGCAATTGGGCACCGGGGAGCTGTTTTTT. It yields the protein CASSQVSGGQLGTGELFF.

This clonotype came up many times. The genes are TRBV20-1 and TRBJ1-3, with D maybe TRBD1 (6 bases). Trimming shortened V by 1 base and J by 0 bases, and 10 bases separated the two germline ends. Germline CDR1 DFQATT, CDR2 SNEGSKA (reference sequence). The CDR3 sequence is 15 residues long. CDR3 nucleotides: TGCAGTGCTAGAGGGGTGGGGGCCTCTGGAAACACCATATATTTT. Its translation: CSARGVGASGNTIYF.

This clonotype was observed at least ten times. The J gene is TRBJ2-5, the V gene TRBV7-9, with 7 bases identical to TRBD2. This CDR3 is built from 13 residues. Germline loops: CDR1 SEHNR, CDR2 FQNEAQ (reference sequence). V trimming: 5 bases; J trimming: 3 bases; junction bases outside the gene matches: 3. CDR3 DNA sequence: TGTGCCAGCAGCGGACGGGGGGAAGAGACCCAGTACTTC. Translating it yields CASSGRGEETQYF. Using reference TRBV7-9 and TRBJ2-5 for the parts outside the CDR3, the full variable domain is DTGVSQNPRHKITKRGQNVTFRCDPISEHNRLYWYRQTLGQGPEFLTYFQNEAQLEKSRLLSDRFSAERPKGSFSTLEIQRTEQGDSAMYLCASSGRGEETQYFGPGTRLLVL.

This clonotype was seen a handful of times. V gene TRBV10-3 combines with J gene TRBJ2-5, with a weak D call TRBD2 (6 bases). The V end was cut by 10 bases, the J end by 4 bases, with 13 bases between. The CDR3 contains 12 residues. CDR1 is ENHRY, CDR2 SYGVKD, per germline. The CDR3 nucleotides are TGTGCCACCGGGATGGGGGGAGAGACCCAGTACTTC. It yields the protein CATGMGGETQYF.

In its sample, this clonotype was seen many times. The chain combines TRBV6-5 with TRBJ2-5; possibly TRBD1 for D (6 bases). CDR3 length equals 13 residues. Trimming shortened V by 5 bases and J by 2 bases, and 9 bases separated the two germline ends. Germline V gives CDR1 MNHEY, CDR2 SVGAGI. The CDR3 protein is CASSHGQQETQYF. CDR3 DNA sequence: TGTGCCAGCAGTCACGGACAGCAAGAGACCCAGTACTTC.

This clonotype was seen many times. The chain employs TRBV6-5 and TRBJ2-5, with 7 positions matching TRBD2. CDR3 length: 12 amino acids. The junction had 1 base not matched to a gene; V was cut back by 2 bases and J by 7 bases. Germline V CDR1 and CDR2: MNHEY, SVGAGI. The CDR3 nucleotides read TGTGCCAGCAGTTACGCTAGCGGGACCCAGTACTTC. Encoded protein: CASSYASGTQYF.

This clonotype came up many times. The chain carries TRBV7-6 and TRBJ2-3, with TRBD2 identical over 12 bases. Trimming took 2 bases from V and 4 from J; bases not matched to a gene: 10. Germline V gene lookup returns CDR1 SGHVS and CDR2 FNYEAQ. The CDR3 spans 18 residues. The CDR3 coding sequence is TGTGCCAGCAGCTTAATGACTAGCGGGGGAGAGAGGGCAGATACGCAGTATTTT. Its protein product is CASSLMTSGGERADTQYF.

This clonotype was observed many times. This chain uses TRBV7-9 with TRBJ2-7; D remains unclear. Germline assignment: CDR1 SEHNR and CDR2 FQNEAQ (reference sequence). V was cut by 4 bases and J by 5 bases, with 0 bases left in between. The CDR3 extends over 9 amino acids. CDR3 residues: CASSYEQYV. The CDR3 nucleotides read TGTGCCAGCAGCTACGAGCAGTACGTC.

This clonotype was observed a few times. The chain carries TRBV6-5 and TRBJ1-5; 8 nucleotides align to TRBD1. Germline-derived CDR1 and CDR2 are MNHEY and SVGAGI. V shed 6 bases and J 6 bases; nucleotides not matched to a gene: 7. This CDR3 has 14 amino acids. The CDR3 DNA reads TGTGCCAGCAGCCGACAGGGGACGGGTCAGCCCCAGCATTTT. Translated: CASSRQGTGQPQHF.

This clonotype occurred many times. V usage is TRBV20-1 and J usage is TRBJ1-5; D is uncertain. Trimming left V 3 bases short and J 2 bases short, with 11 bases between. Per germline, CDR1 DFQATT and CDR2 SNEGSKA (reference sequence). CDR3 length: 14 residues. The CDR3 DNA follows: TGCAGTGCTAGTATCTTTGGGGGCAATCAGCCCCAGCATTTT. It is translated as CSASIFGGNQPQHF.

This clonotype was seen repeatedly, ten times or more. The chain is built from TRBV5-1 and TRBJ1-5; weak D call: TRBD1 (5 bases). This CDR3 has 14 residues. Trimming took off 8 bases at V and 0 bases at J, with 12 bases between the two ends. Germline CDR1 SGHRS, CDR2 YFSETQ. The CDR3 sequence is CARSAGFSNQPQHF. As DNA, the CDR3 is TGCGCCAGATCAGCAGGGTTTAGCAATCAGCCCCAGCATTTT.

This clonotype was detected many times. This sequence joins TRBV6-5 and TRBJ1-2; 7 bases match TRBD1. This CDR3 is 14 amino acids long. The J segment lost 5 bases and the V segment lost 6 bases, leaving 9 bases of the junction unmatched. Germline V gives CDR1 MNHEY, CDR2 SVGAGI. The CDR3 bases are TGTGCCAGCAGCGCCGGGGCAGGGGGTTATGGCTACACCTTC. As protein: CASSAGAGGYGYTF.

V gene TRBV28 combines with J gene TRBJ2-5, with 7 bases lining up with TRBD2. V gave up 8 bases and J gave up 1 base; unmatched junction bases: 4. The CDR3 totals 13 residues. Germline CDR1 MDHEN, CDR2 SYDVKM. Here the CDR3 reads CASGGGFQETQYF. In nucleotides, the CDR3 is TGTGCCAGCGGGGGAGGGTTCCAAGAGACCCAGTACTTC.

This clonotype was seen ten or more times. V gene TRBV9 combines with J gene TRBJ1-5; D call uncertain. This CDR3 is 13 amino acids long. From germline, CDR1 is SGDLS and CDR2 YYNGEE. Deletions cut 0 bases from V and 5 bases from J, with 6 bases between. The CDR3 loop is CASSVDLYQPQHF. In DNA form, the CDR3 reads TGTGCCAGCAGCGTAGATCTTTATCAGCCCCAGCATTTT.

In its sample, this clonotype was seen many times. This chain joins TRBV28 and TRBJ2-1; 9 bases fit TRBD1. The CDR3 covers 15 residues. V was pared by 5 bases and J by 8 bases, with 10 bases of the junction left unmatched. CDR1 and CDR2 from the germline V gene are MDHEN and SYDVKM. CDR3 bases: TGTGCCAGCAGTCCTCCGGGACAGGGATTTCATGAGCAGTTCTTC. It codes for CASSPPGQGFHEQFF.

This clonotype was seen only a few times. The chain employs TRBV18 and TRBJ2-6; 9 bases are shared with TRBD1. Germline lookup yields CDR1 KGHSH and CDR2 LQKENI. There are 18 residues in the CDR3. Losses at the gene ends were 2 bases for V and 3 bases for J; bases not matched to a gene: 8. For the CDR3, the DNA is TGTGCCAGCTCACCATCGAGACAGGGGGTTGGTGGGGCCAACGTCCTGACTTTC. Translated: CASSPSRQGVGGANVLTF.

This chain joins TRBV4-1 and TRBJ1-2; perhaps TRBD1 as D (6 bases). The CDR3 length is 15 residues. Germline V gene lookup returns CDR1 MGHRA and CDR2 YSYEKL. Trimming shortened V by 4 bases and J by 9 bases, and 21 bases separated the two germline ends. The CDR3 DNA sequence: TGCGCCAGCAGCCGAGCCGGGGGGGGGGCTTTTCGCTACACCTTC. The encoded protein is CASSRAGGGAFRYTF.

This clonotype has a count of ten or more. The genes are TRBV20-1 and TRBJ1-1; tentatively, D is TRBD1 (5 bases). CDR3 length: 14 residues. V was pared by 3 bases and J by 3 bases, with 14 bases between. The V gene's germline CDR1 is DFQATT and CDR2 SNEGSKA (reference sequence). CDR3 loop: CSARGPGGYTEAFF. Written as DNA, the CDR3 is TGCAGTGCTAGGGGACCGGGGGGGTACACTGAAGCTTTCTTT.

This clonotype appeared many times. The chain employs TRBV7-6 and TRBJ1-3; no definite D call. The germline CDR1 and CDR2 sequences are SGHVS and FNYEAQ. The CDR3 loop spans 18 amino acids. With 3 bases removed from V and 0 bases from J, the gap between germline ends came to 18 bases. The CDR3 is CASSLFPPDSISGNTIYF. Written as DNA, the CDR3 is TGTGCCAGCAGCTTGTTTCCGCCTGACTCCATCTCTGGAAACACCATATATTTT.

In this sample, this clonotype turned up many times. V is TRBV5-1 and J is TRBJ2-5; 11 nucleotides line up with TRBD1. V shed 0 bases and J 10 bases; nucleotides not matched to a gene: 5. The V gene's germline CDR1 is SGHRS and CDR2 YFSETQ. The CDR3 has 14 amino acids. In nucleotides, the CDR3 is TGCGCCAGCAGCTTGGGGACAGGGGGCGCGGTCCAGTACTTC. Residues: CASSLGTGGAVQYF. The full variable domain, with the rest looked up from reference TRBV5-1 and TRBJ2-5, is KAGVTQTPRYLIKTRGQQVTLSCSPISGHRSVSWYQQTPGQGLQFLFEYFSETQRNKGNFPGRFSGRQFSNSRSEMNVSTLELGDSALYLCASSLGTGGAVQYFGPGTRLLVL.

This clonotype was seen ten or more times. V is TRBV5-1 and J is TRBJ1-6, with 8 bases that match TRBD1. This CDR3 has 15 residues. Trimming at V came to 4 bases and at J to 4 bases, leaving 4 bases not matched to a gene. Germline V gene lookup returns CDR1 SGHRS and CDR2 YFSETQ. In DNA, the CDR3 is TGCGCCAGCAGCCTACGGACAGGGTATAATTCACCCCTCCACTTT. It translates to CASSLRTGYNSPLHF.

This clonotype appeared many times. The CDR3 DNA follows: TGCGCCAGCAGCACGACAGTGAACACTGAAGCTTTCTTT. The encoded protein is CASSTTVNTEAFF. The chain uses TRBV5-1 and TRBJ1-1, with D possibly matching TRBD1 (5 bases). Trimming removed 4 bases from V and 0 bases from J, with 7 bases in between. The CDR3 sequence is 13 residues long. CDR1 SGHRS and CDR2 YFSETQ come from the germline V gene.

This clonotype came up many times. This chain uses TRBV27 with TRBJ1-2; D is perhaps TRBD1 (5 bases). Trimming left V 1 base short and J 4 bases short, with 10 bases between. Looked up from germline, CDR1 is MNHEY and CDR2 is SMNVEV (reference sequence). This CDR3 has 14 amino acids. CDR3 nucleotides: TGTGCCAGCAGTTTATTTCAGGGAGGCTATGGCTACACCTTC. Its protein is CASSLFQGGYGYTF.

In this sample, this clonotype turned up many times. The chain combines TRBV20-1 with TRBJ2-3; D perhaps matches TRBD2 (5 bases). CDR1 and CDR2 from the germline V gene are DFQATT and SNEGSKA (reference sequence). This CDR3 region has 15 residues. Deletions cut 0 bases from V and 5 bases from J, with 15 bases between. Here the CDR3 DNA reads TGCAGTGCTAGAGAGTCGGGAAATTTCGTAGATACGCAGTATTTT. Protein product: CSARESGNFVDTQYF.

This clonotype was counted at least ten times. The chain couples TRBV4-2 to TRBJ2-4; 11 bases agree with TRBD1. V dropped 3 bases and J dropped 1; count of bases not matched to a gene: 8. Germline V gene lookup returns CDR1 LGHNA and CDR2 YNFKEQ. The CDR3 length is 18 residues. CDR3 amino acids: CASSHGTGGTLAKNIQYF. The CDR3 DNA is TGTGCCAGCAGCCACGGGACAGGGGGGACCTTGGCCAAAAACATTCAGTACTTC.

This clonotype has at least ten counts. The V and J genes are TRBV7-2 and TRBJ2-7; 9 bases line up with TRBD1. This CDR3 region has 15 residues. V lost 1 base and J lost 2; bases outside the gene matches: 3. Germline CDR1 SGHTA, CDR2 FQGNSA. CDR3: CASSLDRGRPYEQYF. In nucleotides, the CDR3 is TGTGCCAGCAGCTTAGACAGGGGGCGCCCCTACGAGCAGTACTTC.

This clonotype was counted ten times or more. V gene TRBV6-2 or TRBV6-3 combines with J gene TRBJ2-1; no clear D gene. CDR3 length equals 13 residues. Germline-derived CDR1 and CDR2 are MNHEY and SVGEGT. Trimming shortened V by 8 bases and J by 0 bases, and 8 bases separated the two germline ends. This chain's CDR3 is CASVLSSYNEQFF. The CDR3 DNA reads TGTGCCAGCGTTCTCAGCTCCTACAATGAGCAGTTCTTC.

At least ten counts were recorded for this clonotype. The V gene is TRBV19, the J gene TRBJ2-7; 8 positions match TRBD2. The ends lost 7 bases at V and 0 bases at J; junction bases unmatched: 5. CDR1 LNHDA and CDR2 SQIVND come from the germline V gene (reference sequence). This CDR3 region has 14 residues. The CDR3 spells CASTPGGSSYEQYF. In DNA, the CDR3 is TGTGCCAGTACCCCGGGAGGGAGCTCCTACGAGCAGTACTTC.